The T cell receptor beta chain under discussion was sequenced for a study of cytomegalovirus exposure and HLA in healthy donors. Study-level results: Three of the chains that were CMV-associated were confirmed in vitro to be specific for CMV antigens. For most TCR beta V segments, an earlier analysis put the productive rate at about 87% or about 30% of the time. Certain sequence variants were highly shared and formed a cluster, and this cluster was likely a sequencing artifact. For cytomegalovirus status, the classifier reportedly gave diagnoses with high specificity and sensitivity.

CDR1 SGHAT and CDR2 FQNNGV come from the germline V gene. Trimming took 2 bases from V and 0 from J; bases not matched to a gene: 6. The CDR3 runs 18 residues. The PCR contained 60 Vbeta and 13 Jbeta primers. Data came from immunoSEQ multiplex PCR; TCRdb stores just in-frame clones and leaves some out. The profile covers roughly 240,000 clones, with around 80% appearing a single time and under 0.6% taken by the ten largest. Of note for this clone: The antigen is undetermined.

The receptor comes from a boy aged 5-17 years in good health and CMV-seronegative. The sample was PBMCs. The chain joins TRBV11-2 to TRBJ2-6, with 8 bases matching TRBD1. CDR3 coding DNA: TGTGCCAGCAGCTTAAGGACAGGGAAGTTCTCTGGGGCCAACGTCCTGACTTTC. Amino acid sequence: CASSLRTGKFSGANVLTF.